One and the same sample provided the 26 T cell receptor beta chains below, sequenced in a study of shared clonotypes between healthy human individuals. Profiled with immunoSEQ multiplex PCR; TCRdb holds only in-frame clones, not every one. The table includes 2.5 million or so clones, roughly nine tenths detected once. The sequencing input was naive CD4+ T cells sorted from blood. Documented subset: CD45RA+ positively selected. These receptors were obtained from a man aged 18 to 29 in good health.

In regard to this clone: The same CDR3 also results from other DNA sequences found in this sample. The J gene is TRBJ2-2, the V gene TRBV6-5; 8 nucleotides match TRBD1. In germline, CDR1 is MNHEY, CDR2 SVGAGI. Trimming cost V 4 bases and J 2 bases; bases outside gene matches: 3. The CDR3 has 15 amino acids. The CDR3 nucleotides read TGTGCCAGCAGTTCCAGGGGGCTTAACACCGGGGAGCTGTTTTTT. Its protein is CASSSRGLNTGELFF.

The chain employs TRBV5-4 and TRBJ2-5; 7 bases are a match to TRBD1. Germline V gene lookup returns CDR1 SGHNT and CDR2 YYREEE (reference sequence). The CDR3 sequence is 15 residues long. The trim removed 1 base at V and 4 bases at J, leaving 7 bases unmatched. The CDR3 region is CASSLLGRTGETQYF. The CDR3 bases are TGTGCCAGCAGCTTGCTGGGACGGACAGGAGAGACCCAGTACTTC. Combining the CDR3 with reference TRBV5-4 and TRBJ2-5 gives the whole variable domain ETGVTQSPTHLIKTRGQQVTLRCSSQSGHNTVSWYQQALGQGPQFIFQYYREEENGRGNFPPRFSGLQFPNYSSELNVNALELDDSALYLCASSLLGRTGETQYFGPGTRLLVL.

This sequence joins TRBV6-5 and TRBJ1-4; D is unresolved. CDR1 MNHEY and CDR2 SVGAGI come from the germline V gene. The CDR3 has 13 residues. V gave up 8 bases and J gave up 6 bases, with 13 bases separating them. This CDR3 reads CASSAGVHEKLFF. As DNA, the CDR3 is TGTGCCAGCTCCGCCGGGGTCCATGAAAAACTGTTTTTT.

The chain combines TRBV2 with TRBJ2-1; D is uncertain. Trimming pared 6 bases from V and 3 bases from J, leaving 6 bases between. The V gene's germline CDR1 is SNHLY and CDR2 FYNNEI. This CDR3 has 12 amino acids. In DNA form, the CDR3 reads TGTGCCAGCAGACTGAACTACAATGAGCAGTTCTTC. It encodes CASRLNYNEQFF.

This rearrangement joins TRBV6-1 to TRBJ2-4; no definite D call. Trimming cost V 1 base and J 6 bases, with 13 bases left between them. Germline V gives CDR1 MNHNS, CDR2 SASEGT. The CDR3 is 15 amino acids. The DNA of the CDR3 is TGTGCCAGCAGTGAAGATGGTAGGGTGGTAAACATTCAGTACTTC. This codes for CASSEDGRVVNIQYF.

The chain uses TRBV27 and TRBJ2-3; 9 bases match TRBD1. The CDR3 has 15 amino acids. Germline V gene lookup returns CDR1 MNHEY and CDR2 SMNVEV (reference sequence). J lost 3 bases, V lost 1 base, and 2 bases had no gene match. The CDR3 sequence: CASSLWTGETDTQYF. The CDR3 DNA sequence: TGTGCCAGCAGTTTATGGACAGGGGAAACAGATACGCAGTATTTT.

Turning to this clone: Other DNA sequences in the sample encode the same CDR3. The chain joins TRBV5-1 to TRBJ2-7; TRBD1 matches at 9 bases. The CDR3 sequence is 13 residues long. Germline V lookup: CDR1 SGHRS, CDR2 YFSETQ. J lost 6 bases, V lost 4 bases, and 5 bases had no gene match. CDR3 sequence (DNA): TGCGCCAGCAGCCCGGGACAGGGTGGCGAGCAGTACTTC. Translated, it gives CASSPGQGGEQYF.

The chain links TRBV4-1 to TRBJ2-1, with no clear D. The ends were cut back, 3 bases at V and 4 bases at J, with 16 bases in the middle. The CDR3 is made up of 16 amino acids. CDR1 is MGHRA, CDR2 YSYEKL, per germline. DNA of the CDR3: TGCGCCAGCAGCCAGGTGAATAGTTTAACGTACAATGAGCAGTTCTTC. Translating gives CASSQVNSLTYNEQFF.

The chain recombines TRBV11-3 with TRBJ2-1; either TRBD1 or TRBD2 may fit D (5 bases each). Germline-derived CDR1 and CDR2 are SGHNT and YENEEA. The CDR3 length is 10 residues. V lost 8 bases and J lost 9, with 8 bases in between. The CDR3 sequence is CASPGPEQFF. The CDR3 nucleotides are TGTGCCAGCCCGGGGCCTGAGCAGTTCTTC. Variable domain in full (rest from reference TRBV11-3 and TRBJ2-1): EAGVVQSPRYKIIEKKQPVAFWCNPISGHNTLYWYLQNLGQGPELLIRYENEEAVDDSQLPKDRFSAERLKGVDSTLKIQPAELGDSAVYLCASPGPEQFFGPGTRLTVL.

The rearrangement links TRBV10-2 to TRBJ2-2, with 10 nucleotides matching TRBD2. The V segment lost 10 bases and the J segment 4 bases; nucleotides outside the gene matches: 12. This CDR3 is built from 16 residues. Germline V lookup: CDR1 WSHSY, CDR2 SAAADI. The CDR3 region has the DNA TGCGCCACCAGCGGGGGGGAGAGTCACCTCACCGGGGAGCTGTTTTTT. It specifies CATSGGESHLTGELFF.

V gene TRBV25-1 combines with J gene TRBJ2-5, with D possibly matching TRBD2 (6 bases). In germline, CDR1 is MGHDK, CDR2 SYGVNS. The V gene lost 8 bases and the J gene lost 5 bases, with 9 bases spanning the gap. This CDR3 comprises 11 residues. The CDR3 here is CASVGRETQYF. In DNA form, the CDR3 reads TGTGCCAGCGTGGGGAGGGAGACCCAGTACTTC.

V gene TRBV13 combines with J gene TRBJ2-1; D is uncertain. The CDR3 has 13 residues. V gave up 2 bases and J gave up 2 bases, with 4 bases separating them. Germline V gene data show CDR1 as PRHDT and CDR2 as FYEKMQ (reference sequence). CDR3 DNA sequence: TGTGCCAGCAGCTTACTCCCCTACAATGAGCAGTTCTTC. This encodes CASSLLPYNEQFF.

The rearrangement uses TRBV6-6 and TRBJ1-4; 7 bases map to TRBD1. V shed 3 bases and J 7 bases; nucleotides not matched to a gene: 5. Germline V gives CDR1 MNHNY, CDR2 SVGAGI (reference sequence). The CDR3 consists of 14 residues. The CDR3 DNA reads TGTGCCAGCAGTTATCAGGCAGGGGGTGAAAAACTGTTTTTT. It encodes CASSYQAGGEKLFF.

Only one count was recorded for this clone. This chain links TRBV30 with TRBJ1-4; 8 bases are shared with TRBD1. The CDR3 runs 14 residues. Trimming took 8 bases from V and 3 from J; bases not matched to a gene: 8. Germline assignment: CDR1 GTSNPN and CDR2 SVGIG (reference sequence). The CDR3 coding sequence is TGTGCCGGGGCCAGGGGGCCGGCTAATGAAAAACTGTTTTTT. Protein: CAGARGPANEKLFF.

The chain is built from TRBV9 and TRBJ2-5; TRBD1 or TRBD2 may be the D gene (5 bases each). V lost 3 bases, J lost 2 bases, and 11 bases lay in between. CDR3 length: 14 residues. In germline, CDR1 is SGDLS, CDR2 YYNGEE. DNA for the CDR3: TGTGCCAGCAGCGCGTGGGGGATTCAAGAGACCCAGTACTTC. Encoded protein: CASSAWGIQETQYF. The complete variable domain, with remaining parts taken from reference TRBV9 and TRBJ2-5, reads DSGVTQTPKHLITATGQRVTLRCSPRSGDLSVYWYQQSLDQGLQFLIQYYNGEERAKGNILERFSAQQFPDLHSELNLSSLELGDSALYFCASSAWGIQETQYFGPGTRLLVL.

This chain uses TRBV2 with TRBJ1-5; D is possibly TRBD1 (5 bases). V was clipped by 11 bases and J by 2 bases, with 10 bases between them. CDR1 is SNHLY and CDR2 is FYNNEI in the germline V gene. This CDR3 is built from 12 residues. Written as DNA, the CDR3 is TGTGCCTCGGGGGGGGGCAATCAGCCCCAGCATTTT. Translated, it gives CASGGGNQPQHF. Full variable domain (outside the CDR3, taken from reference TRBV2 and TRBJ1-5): EPEVTQTPSHQVTQMGQEVILRCVPISNHLYFYWYRQILGQKVEFLVSFYNNEISEKSEIFDDQFSVERPDGSNFTLKIRSTKLEDSAMYFCASGGGNQPQHFGDGTRLSIL.

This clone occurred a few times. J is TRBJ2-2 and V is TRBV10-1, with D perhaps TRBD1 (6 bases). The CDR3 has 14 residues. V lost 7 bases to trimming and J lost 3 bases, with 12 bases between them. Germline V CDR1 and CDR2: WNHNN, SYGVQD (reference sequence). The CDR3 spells CASITGWDTGELFF. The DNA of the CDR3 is TGCGCCAGCATCACAGGGTGGGACACCGGGGAGCTGTTTTTT.

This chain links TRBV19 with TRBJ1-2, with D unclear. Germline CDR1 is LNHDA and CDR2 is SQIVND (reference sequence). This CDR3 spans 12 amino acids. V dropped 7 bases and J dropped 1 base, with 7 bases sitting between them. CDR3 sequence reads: CASKGNNYGYTF. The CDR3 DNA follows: TGTGCCAGTAAAGGGAATAACTATGGCTACACCTTC.

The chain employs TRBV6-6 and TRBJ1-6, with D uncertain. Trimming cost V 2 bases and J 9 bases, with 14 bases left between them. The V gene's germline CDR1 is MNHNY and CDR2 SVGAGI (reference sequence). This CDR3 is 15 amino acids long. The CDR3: CASSYKVVEVSPLHF. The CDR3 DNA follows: TGTGCCAGCAGTTACAAGGTAGTAGAGGTTTCACCCCTCCACTTT.

CDR3 sequence: CASSLEGGSIYEQYF. DNA of the CDR3: TGTGCCAGCAGCTTAGAGGGGGGCAGCATTTACGAGCAGTACTTC. J is TRBJ2-7 and V is TRBV7-3; either TRBD1 or TRBD2 may supply D (6 bases each). This CDR3 is 15 amino acids long. Germline CDR1 reads SGHTA; CDR2 reads FQGTGA. The V end was cut by 2 bases, the J end by 4 bases, with 15 bases between.

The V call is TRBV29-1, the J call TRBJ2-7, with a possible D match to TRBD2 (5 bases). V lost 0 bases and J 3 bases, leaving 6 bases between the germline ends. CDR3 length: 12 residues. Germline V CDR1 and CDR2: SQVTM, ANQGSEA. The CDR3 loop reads CSVEDRDYEQYF. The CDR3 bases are TGCAGCGTTGAAGATCGGGACTACGAGCAGTACTTC.

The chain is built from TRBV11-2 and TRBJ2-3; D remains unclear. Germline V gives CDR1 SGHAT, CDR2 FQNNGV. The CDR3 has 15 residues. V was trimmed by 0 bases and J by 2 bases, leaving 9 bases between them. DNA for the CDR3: TGTGCCAGCAGCTTAGAAATGGGGTACACAGATACGCAGTATTTT. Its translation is CASSLEMGYTDTQYF.

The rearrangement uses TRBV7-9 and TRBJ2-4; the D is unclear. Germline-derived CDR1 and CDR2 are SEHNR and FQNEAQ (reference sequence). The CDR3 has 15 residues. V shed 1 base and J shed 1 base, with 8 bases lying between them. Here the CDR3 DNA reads TGTGCCAGCAGCTTAGGGGGAATGGCCAAAAACATTCAGTACTTC. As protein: CASSLGGMAKNIQYF.

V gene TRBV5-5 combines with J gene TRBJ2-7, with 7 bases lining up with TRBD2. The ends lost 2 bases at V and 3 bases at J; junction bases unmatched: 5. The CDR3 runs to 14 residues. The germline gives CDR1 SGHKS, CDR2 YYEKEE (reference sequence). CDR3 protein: CASSFVGTNYEQYF. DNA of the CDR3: TGTGCCAGCAGCTTTGTAGGGACTAACTACGAGCAGTACTTC. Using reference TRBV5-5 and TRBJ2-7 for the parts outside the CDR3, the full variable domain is DAGVTQSPTHLIKTRGQQVTLRCSPISGHKSVSWYQQVLGQGPQFIFQYYEKEERGRGNFPDRFSARQFPNYSSELNVNALLLGDSALYLCASSFVGTNYEQYFGPGTRLTVT.

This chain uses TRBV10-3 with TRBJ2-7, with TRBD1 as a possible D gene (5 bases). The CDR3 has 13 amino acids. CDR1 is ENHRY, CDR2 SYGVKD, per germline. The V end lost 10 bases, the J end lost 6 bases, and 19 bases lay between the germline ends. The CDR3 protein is CATLSGSTREQYF. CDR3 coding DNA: TGTGCCACCCTTTCAGGGTCCACGCGCGAGCAGTACTTC.

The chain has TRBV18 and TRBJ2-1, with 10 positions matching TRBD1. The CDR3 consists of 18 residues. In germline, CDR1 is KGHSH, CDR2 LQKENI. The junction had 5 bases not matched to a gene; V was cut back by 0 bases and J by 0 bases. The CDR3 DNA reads TGTGCCAGCTCACCACCGGACAGGGGGGGTAGCTCCTACAATGAGCAGTTCTTC. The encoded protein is CASSPPDRGGSSYNEQFF.